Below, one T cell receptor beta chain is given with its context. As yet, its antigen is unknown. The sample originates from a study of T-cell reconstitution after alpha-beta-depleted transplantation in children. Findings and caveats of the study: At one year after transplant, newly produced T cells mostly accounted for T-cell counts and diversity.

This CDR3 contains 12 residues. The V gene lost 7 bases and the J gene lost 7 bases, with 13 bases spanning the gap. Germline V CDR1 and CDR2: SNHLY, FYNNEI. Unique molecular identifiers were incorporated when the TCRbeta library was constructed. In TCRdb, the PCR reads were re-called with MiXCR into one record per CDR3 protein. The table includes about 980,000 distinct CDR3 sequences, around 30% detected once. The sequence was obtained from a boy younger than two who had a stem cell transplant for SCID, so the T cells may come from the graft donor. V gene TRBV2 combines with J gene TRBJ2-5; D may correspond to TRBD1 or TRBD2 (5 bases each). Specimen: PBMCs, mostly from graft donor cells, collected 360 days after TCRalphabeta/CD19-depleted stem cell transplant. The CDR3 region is CASIEGLGTQYF. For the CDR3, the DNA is TGTGCCAGCATTGAGGGGTTAGGGACCCAGTACTTC.